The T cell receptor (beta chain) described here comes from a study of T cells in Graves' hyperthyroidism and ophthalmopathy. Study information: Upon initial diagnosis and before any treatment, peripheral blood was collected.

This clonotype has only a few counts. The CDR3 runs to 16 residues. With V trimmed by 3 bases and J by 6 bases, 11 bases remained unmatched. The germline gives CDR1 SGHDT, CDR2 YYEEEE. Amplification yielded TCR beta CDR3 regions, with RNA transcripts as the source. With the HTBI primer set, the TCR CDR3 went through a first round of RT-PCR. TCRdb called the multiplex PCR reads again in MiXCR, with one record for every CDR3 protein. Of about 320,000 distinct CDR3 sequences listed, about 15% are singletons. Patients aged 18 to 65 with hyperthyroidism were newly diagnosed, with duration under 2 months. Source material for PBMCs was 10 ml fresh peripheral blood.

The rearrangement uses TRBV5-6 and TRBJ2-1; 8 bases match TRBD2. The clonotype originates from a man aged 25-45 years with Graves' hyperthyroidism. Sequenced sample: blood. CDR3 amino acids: CASSSPGREGLNEQFF. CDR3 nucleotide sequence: TGTGCCAGCAGCTCCCCTGGCCGGGAGGGCCTCAATGAGCAGTTCTTC.